The 2 T cell receptor beta chains below were found in one sample sequenced in a study of CD8+ T cells in alopecia areata. Sorting of pooled cutaneous lymph node cells was based on CD4, CD8alpha, NKG2D, NKG2ACE and other markers. Extracted RNA was reverse transcribed, and the resulting cDNA served as sequencing template. Sequencing used immunoSEQ multiplex PCR; TCRdb keeps in-frame clones, though not all of them. The table lists over 250,000 clones, no singletons, with more than 0.95% in the top ten. Sequencing input: CD4+ T cells sorted from a lymph node. The receptors stem from a C3H/HeJ mouse with alopecia areata. The mouse line has the MHC haplotype H2-k.

As regards this clone: Gene names are the mouse ones. The read finishes 4 residues shy of the CDR3 end, and the germline J gene is used to complete it. The V and J genes are TRBV19 and TRBJ2-2; 7 bases are shared with TRBD2. The CDR3 contains 13 residues. Trimming cost V 6 bases and J 2 bases; bases outside gene matches: 1. In germline, CDR1 is FNHDT, CDR2 SITEND (reference sequence). The CDR3 protein is CASTGLNTGQLYF. Incomplete CDR3 DNA: TGTGCCAGCACGGGACTGAACACCGGG.

This clone was detected only a few times. Germline and genes: mouse. Coverage ceases 4 residues before the CDR3 finishes, and the germline J gene fills in the end. The same CDR3 also results from other DNA sequences found in this sample. J is TRBJ2-1 and V is TRBV5; D tentatively reads TRBD1 or TRBD2 (5 bases each). This CDR3 contains 12 residues. Germline values: CDR1 LGHNA, CDR2 YNLKQL (reference sequence). The CDR3 sequence: CASSQGRAEQFF. CDR3 DNA, as far as it was read: TGTGCCAGCAGCCAGGGGCGAGCT.